The 24 T cell receptor beta chains reported below all come from one sample, sequenced in a study of a mutant IDH1 vaccine in newly diagnosed glioma (dated by TCRdb to the early 2020s). The library was generated by the immunoSEQ multiplex PCR assay. Drawn from immuneACCESS, this table holds only the in-frame rearrangements with V and J called that TCRdb kept. Clones are partly lost; checked studies trace under half to an unresolved V gene and leave the rest unexplained. The sample table lists about 67,000 clones, about 91% of them with a count of one. 1.9% of the sample comes from the top ten. These receptors' targets are unknown. The time point tag for this specimen amounts to: week 11, during vaccination. A 20-mer mutant IDH1 peptide at 300 micrograms in Montanide made up each vaccine dose, which was injected subcutaneously together with topical imiquimod. The source was PBMCs, collected from a glioma patient whose treatment included an IDH1 peptide vaccine. The source of these receptors is a man in his forties with glioma.

The V and J genes are TRBV11-2 and TRBJ1-1; maybe TRBD1 (6 bases). Germline CDR1 is SGHAT and CDR2 is FQNNGV. The germline V and J ends were trimmed by 4 bases and 1 base, with 7 bases remaining between them. The CDR3 has 13 residues. In DNA form, the CDR3 reads TGTGCCAGCAGCTCGACAGGGAACACTGAAGCTTTCTTT. This translates into CASSSTGNTEAFF.

The CDR3, as DNA: TGTGCCAGCAGCTCCCTCCCCGTCACTCAAGAGACCCAGTACTTC. Translating it yields CASSSLPVTQETQYF. The rearrangement uses TRBV13 and TRBJ2-5; D remains ambiguous. This CDR3 is 15 amino acids long. V lost 4 bases, J lost 2 bases, and 14 bases lay in between. CDR1 PRHDT and CDR2 FYEKMQ come from the germline V gene (reference sequence). The variable domain in full, completed from reference TRBV13 and TRBJ2-5, reads AAGVIQSPRHLIKEKRETATLKCYPIPRHDTVYWYQQGPGQDPQFLISFYEKMQSDKGSIPDRFSAQQFSDYHSELNMSSLELGDSALYFCASSSLPVTQETQYFGPGTRLLVL.

V gene TRBV5-4 combines with J gene TRBJ2-1; 11 bases fit TRBD1. The CDR3 sequence is 16 residues long. Germline lookup yields CDR1 SGHNT and CDR2 YYREEE (reference sequence). V lost 4 bases to trimming and J lost 7 bases; unmatched junction nucleotides: 10. CDR3 region: CASSAAGQGAFNEQFF. DNA of the CDR3: TGTGCCAGCAGCGCGGCCGGACAGGGGGCTTTTAATGAGCAGTTCTTC.

The genes are TRBV29-1 and TRBJ2-7; TRBD2 aligns across 8 bases. With V trimmed by 7 bases and J by 1 base, 6 bases remained unmatched. Germline V gene sequence: CDR1 SQVTM, CDR2 ANQGSEA. This CDR3 comprises 13 residues. The DNA of the CDR3 is TGCAGCGCTGAGACTAGCGCTTCCTACGAGCAGTACTTC. Residues: CSAETSASYEQYF.

The chain uses TRBV19 and TRBJ2-3; D possibly corresponds to TRBD1 (6 bases). In germline, CDR1 is LNHDA, CDR2 SQIVND (reference sequence). The V and J ends lost 1 base and 1 base respectively, with 9 bases between them. There are 15 residues in the CDR3. The CDR3 here is CASSIGTVRTDTQYF. The CDR3 DNA sequence: TGTGCCAGTAGTATAGGGACAGTACGCACAGATACGCAGTATTTT.

The chain combines TRBV5-8 with TRBJ2-3, with D unresolved. Germline V lookup: CDR1 SGHTS, CDR2 YDEGEE. This CDR3 contains 14 residues. The V gene lost 3 bases and the J gene lost 4 bases, with 12 bases spanning the gap. Here the CDR3 reads CASSSGFTPDTQYF. In nucleotides, the CDR3 is TGTGCCAGCAGCTCGGGCTTTACCCCAGATACGCAGTATTTT.

The chain's CDR3 is CASSPNDRGRGQPQHF. Written as DNA, the CDR3 is TGTGCCAGTAGTCCGAATGACAGGGGGCGAGGGCAGCCCCAGCATTTT. The chain is built from TRBV19 and TRBJ1-5; 10 bases agree with TRBD1. Germline assignment: CDR1 LNHDA and CDR2 SQIVND (reference sequence). This CDR3 region has 16 residues. V gave up 5 bases and J gave up 7 bases; unmatched junction bases: 11.

This rearrangement joins TRBV7-2 to TRBJ2-7; 9 bases map to TRBD1. Germline CDR1 reads SGHTA; CDR2 reads FQGNSA. Losses at the gene ends were 7 bases for V and 6 bases for J; bases not matched to a gene: 4. The CDR3 spans 12 residues. In DNA form, the CDR3 reads TGTGCCAGCACTAAGGACAGGGGCGAGCAGTACTTC. Its protein product is CASTKDRGEQYF.

Here the CDR3 reads CATRDTASSYEQYF. For the CDR3, the DNA is TGTGCCACCAGAGATACGGCTAGCTCCTACGAGCAGTACTTC. This chain links TRBV15 with TRBJ2-7; D is undetermined. Germline loops: CDR1 LNHNV, CDR2 YYDKDF (reference sequence). Trimming removed 6 bases at V and 0 bases at J, with 12 bases between. CDR3 length equals 14 residues.

This rearrangement joins TRBV11-2 to TRBJ2-1, with 11 bases aligning to TRBD1. Germline values: CDR1 SGHAT, CDR2 FQNNGV. V shed 4 bases and J 6 bases; nucleotides not matched to a gene: 14. The CDR3 length is 18 residues. DNA of the CDR3: TGTGCCAGCAGCTCATGGACAGGGGGCATTTTATTGATCAATGAGCAGTTCTTC. Translation: CASSSWTGGILLINEQFF. Complete variable domain (other parts from reference TRBV11-2 and TRBJ2-1): EAGVAQSPRYKIIEKRQSVAFWCNPISGHATLYWYQQILGQGPKLLIQFQNNGVVDDSQLPKDRFSAERLKGVDSTLKIQPAKLEDSAVYLCASSSWTGGILLINEQFFGPGTRLTVL.

This clone was seen more than once but under ten times. This chain uses TRBV19 with TRBJ2-3, with 8 bases lining up with TRBD2. This CDR3 is built from 16 residues. V was pared by 3 bases and J by 0 bases, with 5 bases of the junction left unmatched. Germline-derived CDR1 and CDR2 are LNHDA and SQIVND (reference sequence). The CDR3 region is CASSIWAGGSTDTQYF. CDR3 bases: TGTGCCAGTAGTATCTGGGCGGGGGGAAGCACAGATACGCAGTATTTT.

J is TRBJ1-5 and V is TRBV21-1. TRBV21-1 is noted as a pseudogene. The CDR3 contains 11 residues. CDR3 amino acids: CATSGNQPQHF. In DNA, the CDR3 is TGTGCCACCTCGGGCAATCAGCCCCAGCATTTT.

The chain combines TRBV11-2 with TRBJ1-1; D possibly corresponds to TRBD1 (5 bases). There are 14 residues in the CDR3. Germline V gene sequence: CDR1 SGHAT, CDR2 FQNNGV. V was cut by 2 bases and J by 1 base, with 8 bases left in between. The CDR3 sequence is CASSLWGGNTEAFF. CDR3 DNA sequence: TGTGCCAGCAGCTTATGGGGGGGGAACACTGAAGCTTTCTTT.

This clone was seen a single time. The V and J genes are TRBV28 and TRBJ2-4, with D maybe TRBD1 (5 bases). V shed 4 bases and J shed 0 bases, with 19 bases lying between them. The germline V gene has CDR1 MDHEN and CDR2 SYDVKM. The CDR3 extends over 18 amino acids. Here the CDR3 reads CASSSRPQVLGAKNIQYF. CDR3 sequence (DNA): TGTGCCAGCAGTTCGCGACCACAGGTCCTTGGAGCCAAAAACATTCAGTACTTC.

V usage is TRBV7-2 and J usage is TRBJ1-1, with D possibly being TRBD1 (5 bases). This CDR3 contains 15 residues. Germline V lookup: CDR1 SGHTA, CDR2 FQGNSA. Trimming left V 1 base short and J 3 bases short, with 12 bases between. The CDR3 loop reads CASSLGDRGYTEAFF. The CDR3 DNA reads TGTGCCAGCAGCTTAGGGGATAGGGGTTACACTGAAGCTTTCTTT.

The gene calls are TRBV5-4 and TRBJ2-2; D is possibly TRBD2 (5 bases). Trimming shortened V by 1 base and J by 1 base, and 8 bases separated the two germline ends. Germline values: CDR1 SGHNT, CDR2 YYREEE (reference sequence). The CDR3 is 15 residues long. The CDR3 protein is CASSLREGNTGELFF. As DNA, the CDR3 is TGTGCCAGCAGCTTGCGGGAAGGGAACACCGGGGAGCTGTTTTTT.

V and J are TRBV6-4 and TRBJ1-2, with no clear D. This CDR3 spans 14 amino acids. V lost 4 bases and J lost 8, with 17 bases in between. Germline CDR1 reads MRHNA; CDR2 reads SNTAGT. Written as DNA, the CDR3 is TGTGCCAGCAGTGCCACAACGGTCTCTTTCGGCTACACCTTC. Translation gives CASSATTVSFGYTF.

V is TRBV19 and J is TRBJ1-6; D gene uncertain. The germline CDR1 and CDR2 sequences are LNHDA and SQIVND (reference sequence). This CDR3 region has 17 residues. V lost 5 bases and J 7 bases, leaving 21 bases between the germline ends. CDR3 nucleotide sequence: TGTGCCAGTAGTCTTTCGACCGGGAGGTTACCCAATTCACCCCTCCACTTT. Translation gives CASSLSTGRLPNSPLHF.

The chain has TRBV30 and TRBJ1-5; TRBD1 matches 7 bases. Germline CDR1 reads GTSNPN; CDR2 reads SVGIG (reference sequence). The CDR3 is made up of 13 amino acids. The V and J ends lost 4 bases and 6 bases, in that order; junction bases with no gene match: 6. CDR3 DNA: TGTGCCTGGAACAGGGGAGGAGGTCAGCCCCAGCATTTT. Protein product: CAWNRGGGQPQHF.

V usage is TRBV21-1 and J usage is TRBJ2-5; the D call of TRBD2 is as the table states it, not checked on the DNA. TRBV21-1 is annotated as a pseudogene. The CDR3 spans 12 residues. The CDR3 sequence: CASSLLAETQYF. DNA for the CDR3: TGTGCCAGCAGCCTACTAGCGGAGACCCAGTACTTC.

V is TRBV9 and J is TRBJ2-1; TRBD1 aligns across 7 bases. The junction had 1 base not matched to a gene; V was cut back by 0 bases and J by 1 base. The germline V gene has CDR1 SGDLS and CDR2 YYNGEE. CDR3 length: 15 residues. CDR3 in DNA: TGTGCCAGCAGCGTAGGGGACAGATCCTACAATGAGCAGTTCTTC. This gives the protein CASSVGDRSYNEQFF. The full variable domain, completed using reference TRBV9 and TRBJ2-1, is DSGVTQTPKHLITATGQRVTLRCSPRSGDLSVYWYQQSLDQGLQFLIQYYNGEERAKGNILERFSAQQFPDLHSELNLSSLELGDSALYFCASSVGDRSYNEQFFGPGTRLTVL.

The chain joins TRBV27 to TRBJ2-3; TRBD2 matches at 13 bases. The germline V gene has CDR1 MNHEY and CDR2 SMNVEV (reference sequence). After removal of 4 bases from V and 5 bases from J, the junction contained 12 bases not matched to a gene. The CDR3 sequence is 18 residues long. The CDR3: CASSSFLTSGREGDTQYF. The CDR3 nucleotides are TGTGCCAGCAGTTCCTTCCTCACTAGCGGGAGGGAAGGAGATACGCAGTATTTT.

The chain uses TRBV6-1 and TRBJ1-3; D gene ambiguous. The CDR3 contains 16 residues. V gave up 1 base and J gave up 0 bases, with 10 bases separating them. Germline values: CDR1 MNHNS, CDR2 SASEGT. CDR3 residues: CASSEGVGRSGNTIYF. CDR3 nucleotides: TGTGCCAGCAGTGAAGGGGTCGGACGCTCTGGAAACACCATATATTTT.

This clone showed up just once. This sequence joins TRBV5-1 and TRBJ2-1; TRBD2 aligns across 8 bases. V was clipped by 2 bases and J by 8 bases; unmatched bases: 6. CDR3 length: 14 amino acids. CDR1 is SGHRS and CDR2 is YFSETQ in the germline V gene. The CDR3 DNA is TGCGCCAGCAGCTTAAGCGGGAGATTCGATGAGCAGTTCTTC. It encodes CASSLSGRFDEQFF.